This record looks at one TCR beta chain sequence and its context. The entry originates in a study of T cell responses to AZD1222 COVID-19 vaccine. The protocol was immunoSEQ multiplex PCR, while the TCRdb copy is restricted to in-frame clones and leaves out a portion. The profile shows 180,000 or so clones, approximately 93% of them singletons. The CDR3 covers 15 residues. V lost 1 base to trimming and J lost 4 bases, with 14 bases between them. Germline V lookup: CDR1 MGHRA, CDR2 YSYEKL. The sequence derives from an adult who received the AZD1222 COVID-19 vaccine. This sequence joins TRBV4-1 and TRBJ2-7; the D gene is possibly TRBD1 (5 bases). Sequences were derived from peripheral blood, sampled 28 days after the second AZD1222 dose. The CDR3 sequence: CASSQAQGSMYEQYF. CDR3 DNA: TGCGCCAGCAGCCAAGCCCAGGGAAGTATGTACGAGCAGTACTTC.